The TCR beta chain under discussion was sequenced for a study of T-cell reconstitution after alpha-beta-depleted transplantation in children. This clonotype was seen a few times. This CDR3 comprises 12 residues. Trimming stripped 3 bases from V and 5 bases from J, with 5 bases between. Per the germline V gene, CDR1 is KGHSH and CDR2 is LQKENI. A TCRbeta library incorporating unique molecular identifiers was prepared. Each CDR3 protein is one row after TCRdb ran MiXCR on the PCR reads. The table records approximately 520,000 distinct CDR3 sequences, approximately 29% of them present only once. This receptor was identified in a human donor who donated a stem cell graft to a child with aplastic anemia. This chain connects TRBV18 to TRBJ1-5; D remains unclear. This specimen was PBMCs from the stem cell graft donor, taken from the stem cell graft. CDR3 sequence reads: CASSPKDQPQHF. As DNA, the CDR3 is TGTGCCAGCTCACCGAAGGATCAGCCCCAGCATTTT.